This entry lists 23 T cell receptor beta chains sequenced from one sample in a study of vaccination and CD4 T cells after COVID-19. An Oncomine TCR Beta short-read assay was used to sequence the DNA from cultured CD4+ T cells. TCRdb analysed the PCR reads with MiXCR anew, one entry per CDR3 protein. The table shows some 22,000 distinct CDR3 sequences, with approximately 67% occurring only once. What these receptors recognize is not known. Treatment reported: 10-day PBMC culture with coronavirus spike peptide pools or control peptides (ViraFEST assay). The starting material was CD4+ T cells from blood, cultured in vitro, obtained before SARS-CoV-2 vaccination. These receptors were obtained from a human donor who received a COVID-19 vaccine.

The chain uses TRBV20-1 and TRBJ1-5; no reliable D call. CDR1 and CDR2 from the germline V gene are DFQATT and SNEGSKA (reference sequence). V was trimmed by 1 base and J by 2 bases, leaving 12 bases between them. The CDR3 consists of 15 residues. The chain's CDR3 is CSARVGRVGNQPQHF. CDR3 sequence (DNA): TGCAGTGCTAGAGTGGGGAGGGTGGGCAATCAGCCCCAGCATTTT.

The chain links TRBV6-5 to TRBJ1-1, with 8 positions matching TRBD1. CDR1 is MNHEY, CDR2 SVGAGI, per germline. V was clipped by 4 bases and J by 5 bases; unmatched bases: 15. The length of the CDR3 is 17 residues. For the CDR3, the DNA is TGTGCCAGCAGTTTATATTTCAACAGGGGGGTTAGGACTGAAGCTTTCTTT. Its protein is CASSLYFNRGVRTEAFF.

This clonotype has just a few counts. This chain joins TRBV6-1 and TRBJ2-3, with 7 bases that match TRBD1. J was trimmed by 1 base and V by 7 bases; bases with no gene match: 11. This CDR3 is built from 16 residues. Germline V lookup: CDR1 MNHNS, CDR2 SASEGT. CDR3 DNA: TGTGCCAGCACCAGGACAGGTCGGGTGGGCACAGATACGCAGTATTTT. It specifies CASTRTGRVGTDTQYF.

CDR3: CASSKGGWGQQETQYF. The CDR3 DNA is TGTGCCAGTAGTAAGGGCGGCTGGGGACAGCAAGAGACCCAGTACTTC. This rearrangement joins TRBV19 to TRBJ2-5, with 7 positions matching TRBD1. There are 16 residues in the CDR3. Losses at the gene ends were 4 bases for V and 2 bases for J; bases not matched to a gene: 10. Germline V CDR1 and CDR2: LNHDA, SQIVND (reference sequence).

The V call is TRBV6-5, the J call TRBJ2-7; 7 positions agree with TRBD1. The CDR3 length is 14 residues. Losses at the gene ends were 4 bases for V and 0 bases for J; bases not matched to a gene: 3. Germline V lookup: CDR1 MNHEY, CDR2 SVGAGI. The CDR3 coding sequence is TGTGCCAGCAGTTTAGGGGGCTTCTCCTACGAGCAGTACTTC. It translates to CASSLGGFSYEQYF.

The J gene is TRBJ1-4, the V gene TRBV7-8; possible D gene TRBD1, 5 bases. This CDR3 region has 19 residues. V lost 5 bases and J lost 3, with 25 bases in between. CDR1 SGHVS and CDR2 FQNEAQ come from the germline V gene. The CDR3 coding sequence is TGTGCCAGCAGCCTAAACCGACAGTTTGATTTACGTGCTAATGAAAAACTGTTTTTT. As protein: CASSLNRQFDLRANEKLFF.

This clonotype was observed a few times. The chain carries TRBV7-2 and TRBJ2-5; D call uncertain. From germline, CDR1 is SGHTA and CDR2 FQGNSA. The ends were cut back, 1 base at V and 5 bases at J, with 8 bases in the middle. The CDR3 has 13 amino acids. The CDR3 here is CASSLVFRETQYF. CDR3 coding DNA: TGTGCCAGCAGCTTAGTGTTCAGGGAGACCCAGTACTTC. The variable domain in full, with the rest retrieved from reference TRBV7-2 and TRBJ2-5, is GAGVSQSPSNKVTEKGKDVELRCDPISGHTALYWYRQSLGQGLEFLIYFQGNSAPDKSGLPSDRFSAERTGGSVSTLTIQRTQQEDSAVYLCASSLVFRETQYFGPGTRLLVL.

Only a few counts were recorded for this clonotype. V gene TRBV19 combines with J gene TRBJ2-7; D is unclear. Trimming shortened V by 3 bases and J by 0 bases, and 6 bases separated the two germline ends. The CDR3 totals 13 residues. CDR1 is LNHDA and CDR2 is SQIVND in the germline V gene (reference sequence). CDR3 sequence reads: CASSIQSSYEQYF. Here the CDR3 DNA reads TGTGCCAGTAGTATCCAGAGCTCCTACGAGCAGTACTTC.

The CDR3 loop is CASSLDIYEQYF. The DNA of the CDR3 is TGTGCCAGCAGCTTAGATATCTACGAGCAGTACTTC. V is TRBV7-9 and J is TRBJ2-7; unclear D gene. This CDR3 region has 12 residues. CDR1 is SEHNR, CDR2 FQNEAQ, per germline (reference sequence). V lost 1 base and J lost 3, with 4 bases in between.

This clonotype was picked up a small number of times. This chain joins TRBV20-1 and TRBJ1-5; maybe TRBD1 (6 bases). V lost 1 base, J lost 0 bases, and 7 bases lay in between. This CDR3 has 14 residues. Germline V gene lookup returns CDR1 DFQATT and CDR2 SNEGSKA (reference sequence). The CDR3 region has the DNA TGCAGTGCTAGAGGGGACATTAGCAATCAGCCCCAGCATTTT. It yields the protein CSARGDISNQPQHF.

This chain connects TRBV7-6 to TRBJ2-2, with 10 bases lining up with TRBD2. The CDR3 has 18 residues. Germline CDR1 reads SGHVS; CDR2 reads FNYEAQ. Trimming took 1 base from V and 2 from J; bases not matched to a gene: 7. For the CDR3, the DNA is TGTGCCAGCAGCTTAGTCCTAGCGGGGGCCCTAAACACCGGGGAGCTGTTTTTT. Translation gives CASSLVLAGALNTGELFF.

The V and J genes are TRBV6-1 and TRBJ2-7; D possibly matches TRBD1 or TRBD2 (5 bases each). CDR3 length: 10 residues. The V gene's germline CDR1 is MNHNS and CDR2 SASEGT. Between the trimmed V and J ends, which lost 7 bases and 9 bases, there was a span of 10 bases. The CDR3 sequence is CASINGGQYF. The CDR3 DNA sequence: TGTGCCAGCATCAATGGGGGGCAGTACTTC.

The chain is built from TRBV20-1 and TRBJ2-3; D might be TRBD1 or TRBD2, each matching 6 bases. The CDR3 contains 16 residues. Trimming left V 5 bases short and J 1 base short, with 19 bases between. Germline V gives CDR1 DFQATT, CDR2 SNEGSKA (reference sequence). The CDR3 protein is CSAGDSREGGTDTQYF. As DNA, the CDR3 is TGCAGTGCTGGGGACTCAAGAGAGGGGGGCACAGATACGCAGTATTTT.

The V and J genes are TRBV2 and TRBJ2-1; possible D gene TRBD2, 5 bases. Trimming stripped 7 bases from V and 3 bases from J, with 13 bases between. Germline V gene sequence: CDR1 SNHLY, CDR2 FYNNEI. There are 14 residues in the CDR3. CDR3 in amino acids: CASIPYRDYNEQFF. CDR3 DNA: TGTGCCAGCATACCCTACCGGGACTACAATGAGCAGTTCTTC. Combining the CDR3 with reference TRBV2 and TRBJ2-1 gives the whole variable domain EPEVTQTPSHQVTQMGQEVILRCVPISNHLYFYWYRQILGQKVEFLVSFYNNEISEKSEIFDDQFSVERPDGSNFTLKIRSTKLEDSAMYFCASIPYRDYNEQFFGPGTRLTVL.

The chain uses TRBV27 and TRBJ1-2, with TRBD1 matching 9 bases. Per the germline V gene, CDR1 is MNHEY and CDR2 is SMNVEV (reference sequence). This CDR3 has 14 amino acids. Unmatched junction bases numbered 3, after V lost 0 bases and J lost 7 bases. The CDR3 spells CASSLSGTGLGYTF. CDR3 nucleotides: TGTGCCAGCAGTTTATCAGGGACAGGGCTTGGCTACACCTTC.

V gene TRBV7-9 combines with J gene TRBJ2-4; TRBD1 matches 7 bases. The CDR3 sequence is 16 residues long. J was trimmed by 4 bases and V by 1 base; bases with no gene match: 7. In germline, CDR1 is SEHNR, CDR2 FQNEAQ (reference sequence). The CDR3 loop reads CASSLGRQGKKNIQYF. Written as DNA, the CDR3 is TGTGCCAGCAGCTTAGGACGACAGGGTAAAAAAAACATTCAGTACTTC.

This clonotype appeared a few times. This chain links TRBV20-1 with TRBJ2-4; TRBD1 matches 11 bases. V lost 0 bases to trimming and J lost 0 bases; unmatched junction nucleotides: 10. The CDR3 extends over 19 amino acids. The V gene's germline CDR1 is DFQATT and CDR2 SNEGSKA (reference sequence). CDR3 coding DNA: TGCAGTGCTAGAGATATCAGGACAGGGGGCTGGGGAGCCAAAAACATTCAGTACTTC. As protein: CSARDIRTGGWGAKNIQYF.

This clonotype has just a few counts. The V gene is TRBV30, the J gene TRBJ1-6; 9 bases match TRBD1. Germline V lookup: CDR1 GTSNPN, CDR2 SVGIG (reference sequence). This CDR3 is built from 13 residues. Trimming cost V 5 bases and J 10 bases; bases outside gene matches: 6. This CDR3 is CAWAGGQGSPLHF. CDR3 bases: TGTGCCTGGGCCGGGGGACAGGGATCACCCCTCCACTTT.

The count of this clonotype is one. The rearrangement uses TRBV7-2 and TRBJ1-6; D not resolved. With 5 bases removed from V and 10 bases from J, the gap between germline ends came to 21 bases. This CDR3 spans 16 amino acids. CDR1 SGHTA and CDR2 FQGNSA come from the germline V gene. The CDR3: CASSPHQTGSSSPLHF. The CDR3 DNA reads as TGTGCCAGCAGCCCTCACCAAACTGGGAGCTCCTCACCCCTCCACTTT.

The chain employs TRBV19 and TRBJ1-2; 9 bases line up with TRBD1. V shed 7 bases, J shed 8 bases, and the junction held 11 bases outside the gene matches. There are 14 residues in the CDR3. CDR1 is LNHDA, CDR2 SQIVND, per germline (reference sequence). CDR3 region: CASTPGQGSGGYTF. DNA for the CDR3: TGTGCCAGTACCCCGGGACAGGGCTCTGGGGGCTACACCTTC.

The table lists this clonotype with a count of one. The genes are TRBV20-1 and TRBJ2-7, with TRBD1 as a possible D gene (6 bases). This CDR3 spans 13 amino acids. Trimming pared 6 bases from V and 0 bases from J, leaving 12 bases between. Germline loops: CDR1 DFQATT, CDR2 SNEGSKA (reference sequence). The CDR3 DNA reads as TGCAGTGCCAGCACAGGGATCTCCTACGAGCAGTACTTC. Protein sequence: CSASTGISYEQYF.

For the CDR3, the DNA is TGTGCCAGCAGCTTAGACCCTACAGGGCTTTACGGCTACACCTTC. This encodes CASSLDPTGLYGYTF. The V and J genes are TRBV7-8 and TRBJ1-2, with D perhaps TRBD1 (6 bases). Per the germline V gene, CDR1 is SGHVS and CDR2 is FQNEAQ. V was pared by 1 base and J by 8 bases, with 17 bases between. The CDR3 is 15 residues long.

V and J are TRBV20-1 and TRBJ2-3; D ambiguous. Germline-derived CDR1 and CDR2 are DFQATT and SNEGSKA (reference sequence). Trimming pared 6 bases from V and 1 base from J, leaving 17 bases between. This CDR3 is built from 15 residues. The CDR3 region has the DNA TGCAGTGCCCTGAGCAGCAGAACTGGCACAGATACGCAGTATTTT. This codes for CSALSSRTGTDTQYF.